Each of the 3 T cell receptor beta chains below was sequenced from the same sample in a study of CD8+ T cells in alopecia areata. Stated treatment: oral pan-JAK inhibitor, 5-10 mg twice daily. cDNA serving as the sequencing template came from extracted, reverse transcribed RNA. Method: immunoSEQ multiplex PCR; TCRdb's copy keeps in-frame clones and lacks some. This sample has around 200,000 clones, with over 60% found just once. The starting material was CD4+ T cells sorted from blood, obtained at week 4, from a patient treated with tofacitinib. These receptors were taken from a human donor with alopecia areata.

CDR3 sequence: CASSPGGVPANSPLHF. The DNA of the CDR3 is TGCGCCAGCAGCCCCGGAGGAGTTCCGGCAAATTCACCCCTCCACTTT. The V call is TRBV4-3, the J call TRBJ1-6; D uncertain. V lost 4 bases and J lost 7, with 17 bases in between. The CDR3 sequence is 16 residues long. Germline CDR1 is LGHNA and CDR2 is YSLEER.

The gene calls are TRBV7-9 and TRBJ1-4; D unresolved. CDR1 and CDR2 from the germline V gene are SEHNR and FQNEAQ (reference sequence). V gave up 7 bases and J gave up 8 bases, with 8 bases separating them. This CDR3 is built from 11 residues. The CDR3 DNA is TGTGCCAGCACACCGGTAGAAAAACTGTTTTTT. It specifies CASTPVEKLFF.

There are a few counts of this clone. The chain has TRBV14 and TRBJ2-1, with a weak D call TRBD2 (5 bases). Trimming removed 6 bases from V and 6 bases from J, with 12 bases in between. CDR1 and CDR2 from the germline V gene are SGHDN and FVKESK. This CDR3 region has 13 residues. The CDR3 DNA follows: TGTGCCAGCAGGGGCGGGTCCGTCAATGAGCAGTTCTTC. It yields the protein CASRGGSVNEQFF.